The sequence of this TCR beta chain was determined in a study of identical twins. Details on this clonotype: The antigen is unknown. One end of the junction fails to match germline, which may point to a read error.

The CDR3 length is 13 residues. Germline CDR1 and CDR2: SNHLY and FYNNEI. TCRdb re-called the 5' RACE reads through MiXCR, storing one row per CDR3 protein. The sample has around 1.7 million distinct CDR3 sequences; around 29% are singletons. General study points: Excess sharing by twins proved weaker in beta out-of-frame sequences.

Sequencing was carried out using cord blood. This sequence originates from a newborn girl in good health. The chain couples TRBV2 to TRBJ2-5; 8 nucleotides line up with TRBD1. Here the CDR3 reads CASRGQEKEAQYF. DNA of the CDR3: TGTGCCAGCAGGGGACAGGAAAAAGAGGCCCAGTACTTC.